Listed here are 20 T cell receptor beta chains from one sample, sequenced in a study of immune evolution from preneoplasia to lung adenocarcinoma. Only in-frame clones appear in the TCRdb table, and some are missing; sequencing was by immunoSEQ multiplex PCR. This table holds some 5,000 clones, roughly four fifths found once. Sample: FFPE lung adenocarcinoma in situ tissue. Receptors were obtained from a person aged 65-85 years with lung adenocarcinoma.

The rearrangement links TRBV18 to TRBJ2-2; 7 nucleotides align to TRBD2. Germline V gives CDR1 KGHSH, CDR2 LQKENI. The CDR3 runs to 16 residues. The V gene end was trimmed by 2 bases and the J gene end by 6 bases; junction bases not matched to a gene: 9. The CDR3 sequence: CASSPIAAGESGELFF. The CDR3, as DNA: TGTGCCAGCTCACCAATCGCGGCGGGGGAGTCCGGGGAGCTGTTTTTT.

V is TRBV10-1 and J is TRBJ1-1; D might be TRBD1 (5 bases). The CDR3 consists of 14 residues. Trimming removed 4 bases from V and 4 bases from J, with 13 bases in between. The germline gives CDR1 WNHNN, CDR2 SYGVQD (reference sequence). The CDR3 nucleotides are TGCGCCAGCAGTGCCATGCGAGGGGCCACTGAAGCTTTCTTT. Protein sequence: CASSAMRGATEAFF.

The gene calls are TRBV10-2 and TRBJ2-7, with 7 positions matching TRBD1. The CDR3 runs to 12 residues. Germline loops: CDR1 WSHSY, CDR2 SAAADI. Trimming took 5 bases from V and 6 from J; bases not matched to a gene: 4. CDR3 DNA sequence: TGCGCCAGCAGTAGATCAGGGGGCGAGCAGTACTTC. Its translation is CASSRSGGEQYF.

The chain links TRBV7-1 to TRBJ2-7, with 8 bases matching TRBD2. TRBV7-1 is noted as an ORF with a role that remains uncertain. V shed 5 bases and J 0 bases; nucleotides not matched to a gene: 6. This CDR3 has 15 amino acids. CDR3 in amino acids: CASSTASGFSYEQYF. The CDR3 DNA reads TGTGCCAGCAGCACCGCTAGCGGGTTCTCCTACGAGCAGTACTTC.

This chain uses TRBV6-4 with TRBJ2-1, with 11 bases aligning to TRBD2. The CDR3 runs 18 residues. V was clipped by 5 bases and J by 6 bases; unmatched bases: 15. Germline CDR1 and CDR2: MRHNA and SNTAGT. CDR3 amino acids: CASSNSGRAGDAFNEQFF. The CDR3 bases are TGTGCCAGCAGTAATAGCGGGAGGGCCGGGGACGCTTTCAATGAGCAGTTCTTC.

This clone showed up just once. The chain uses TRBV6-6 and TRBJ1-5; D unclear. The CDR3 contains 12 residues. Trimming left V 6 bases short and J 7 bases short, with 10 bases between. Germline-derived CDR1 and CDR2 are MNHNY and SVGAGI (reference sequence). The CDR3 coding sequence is TGTGCCAGCAGACACCTTGAACAGCCCCAGCATTTT. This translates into CASRHLEQPQHF.

CDR3 in amino acids: CASSPLGMGSGANVLTF. CDR3 DNA sequence: TGTGCCAGCAGTCCTCTGGGTATGGGGTCCGGGGCCAACGTCCTGACTTTC. V gene TRBV28 combines with J gene TRBJ2-6; no reliable D call. Trimming cost V 5 bases and J 4 bases, with 18 bases left between them. The CDR3 has 17 residues. Germline values: CDR1 MDHEN, CDR2 SYDVKM.

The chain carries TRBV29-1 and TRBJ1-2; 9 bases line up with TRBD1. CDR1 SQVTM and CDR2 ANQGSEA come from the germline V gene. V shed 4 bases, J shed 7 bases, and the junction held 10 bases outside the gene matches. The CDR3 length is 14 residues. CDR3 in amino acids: CSVGNRDRESGYTF. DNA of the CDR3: TGCAGCGTTGGTAATCGGGACAGGGAAAGTGGCTACACCTTC.

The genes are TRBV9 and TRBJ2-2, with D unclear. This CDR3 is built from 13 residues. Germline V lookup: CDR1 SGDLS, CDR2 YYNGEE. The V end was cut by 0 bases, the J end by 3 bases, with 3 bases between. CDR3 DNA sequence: TGTGCCAGCAGCGTAGAGGACACCGGGGAGCTGTTTTTT. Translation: CASSVEDTGELFF.

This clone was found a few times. DNA of the CDR3: TGTGCCAGCAGCCCCGCCGGGACAGGGCTAAAAACCTTC. Its translation is CASSPAGTGLKTF. The V gene is TRBV7-2, the J gene TRBJ1-2, with 9 nucleotides matching TRBD1. Germline CDR1 reads SGHTA; CDR2 reads FQGNSA. The CDR3 is made up of 13 amino acids. Losses at the gene ends were 5 bases for V and 14 bases for J; bases not matched to a gene: 12.

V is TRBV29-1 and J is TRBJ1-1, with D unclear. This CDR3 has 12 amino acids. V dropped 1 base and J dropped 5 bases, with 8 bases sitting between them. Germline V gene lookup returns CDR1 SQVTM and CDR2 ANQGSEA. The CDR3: CSVEADRTEAFF. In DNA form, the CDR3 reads TGCAGCGTTGAAGCGGATAGAACTGAAGCTTTCTTT.

The CDR3 loop reads CASSPGQGAYEKLFF. In DNA, the CDR3 is TGTGCCAGTAGCCCCGGACAGGGGGCGTATGAAAAACTGTTTTTT. The chain employs TRBV19 and TRBJ1-4, with 11 nucleotides matching TRBD1. Germline CDR1 LNHDA, CDR2 SQIVND (reference sequence). The CDR3 has 15 amino acids. V lost 6 bases, J lost 6 bases, and 6 bases stayed unmatched.

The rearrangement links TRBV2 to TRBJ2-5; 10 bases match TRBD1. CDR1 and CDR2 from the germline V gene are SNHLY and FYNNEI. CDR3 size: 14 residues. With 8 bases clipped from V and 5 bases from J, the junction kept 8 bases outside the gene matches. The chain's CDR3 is CASRRDRGVETQYF. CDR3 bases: TGTGCCAGCCGGAGGGACAGGGGAGTGGAGACCCAGTACTTC.

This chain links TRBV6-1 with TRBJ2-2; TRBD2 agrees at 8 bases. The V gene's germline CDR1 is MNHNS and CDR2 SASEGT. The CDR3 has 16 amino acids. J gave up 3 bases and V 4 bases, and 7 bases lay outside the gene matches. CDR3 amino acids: CASSGSGTSDTGELFF. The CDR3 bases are TGTGCCAGCAGTGGATCCGGGACTAGTGACACCGGGGAGCTGTTTTTT.

The CDR3 DNA reads TGTGCCAGCTCACAAACCCGGGGATTAGATGAAAAACTGTTTTTT. The encoded protein is CASSQTRGLDEKLFF. The rearrangement uses TRBV18 and TRBJ1-4; the D is unclear. The germline V gene has CDR1 KGHSH and CDR2 LQKENI. The CDR3 covers 15 residues. Between the trimmed V and J ends, which lost 4 bases and 6 bases, there was a span of 15 bases.

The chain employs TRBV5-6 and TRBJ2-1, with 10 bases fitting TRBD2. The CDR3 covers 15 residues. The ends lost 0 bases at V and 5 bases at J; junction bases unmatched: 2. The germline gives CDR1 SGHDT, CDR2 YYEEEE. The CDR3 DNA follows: TGTGCCAGCAGCTTGGAACTAGCGGGGAACAATGAGCAGTTCTTC. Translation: CASSLELAGNNEQFF.

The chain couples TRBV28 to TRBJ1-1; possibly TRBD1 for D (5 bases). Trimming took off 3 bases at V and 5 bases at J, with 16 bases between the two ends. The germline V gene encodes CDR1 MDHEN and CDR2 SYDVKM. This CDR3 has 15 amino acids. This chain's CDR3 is CASSFWGDSWTEAFF. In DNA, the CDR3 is TGTGCCAGCAGTTTTTGGGGTGACAGTTGGACTGAAGCTTTCTTT.

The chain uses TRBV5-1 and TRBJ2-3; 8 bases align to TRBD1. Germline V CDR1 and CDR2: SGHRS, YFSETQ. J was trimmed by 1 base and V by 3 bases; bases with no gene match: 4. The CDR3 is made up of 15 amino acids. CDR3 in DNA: TGCGCCAGCAGCTGGACAGGGATCGGCACAGATACGCAGTATTTT. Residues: CASSWTGIGTDTQYF. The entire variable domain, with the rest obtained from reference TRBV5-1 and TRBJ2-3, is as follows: KAGVTQTPRYLIKTRGQQVTLSCSPISGHRSVSWYQQTPGQGLQFLFEYFSETQRNKGNFPGRFSGRQFSNSRSEMNVSTLELGDSALYLCASSWTGIGTDTQYFGPGTRLTVL.

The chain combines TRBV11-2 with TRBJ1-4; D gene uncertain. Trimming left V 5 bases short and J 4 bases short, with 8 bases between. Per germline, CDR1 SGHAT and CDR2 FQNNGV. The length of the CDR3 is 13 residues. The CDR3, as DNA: TGTGCCAGCAGCCTTTATAATAATGAAAAACTGTTTTTT. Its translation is CASSLYNNEKLFF.

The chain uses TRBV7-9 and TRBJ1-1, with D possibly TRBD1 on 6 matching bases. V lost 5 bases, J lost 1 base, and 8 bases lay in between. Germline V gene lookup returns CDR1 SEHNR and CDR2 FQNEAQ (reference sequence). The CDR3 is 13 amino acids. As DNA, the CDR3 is TGTGCCAGCAGCCAGGGGACGAACACTGAAGCTTTCTTT. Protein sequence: CASSQGTNTEAFF.